One TCR beta chain is described in this entry. These data are taken from a study of OX40 agonist ivuxolimab in advanced cancers. Study summary: Patients were given ivuxolimab, an antibody that agonizes OX40 (CD134).

Profiling relied on immunoSEQ multiplex PCR, and the TCRdb table lists in-frame clones only, not all of them. The sample has approximately 77,000 clones; roughly nine tenths are singletons. Germline CDR1 is MNHEY and CDR2 is SMNVEV (reference sequence). V dropped 6 bases and J dropped 6; count of bases not matched to a gene: 5. This CDR3 has 13 residues. This TCR derives from an adult with an advanced solid tumor such as melanoma, head and neck, liver or kidney cancer. Sequenced here: CD4+ or CD8+ T cells sorted from blood, sampled in a trial of the OX40 agonist ivuxolimab. The chain has TRBV27 and TRBJ2-1, with 7 bases lining up with TRBD1. The CDR3 DNA is TGTGCCAGCAGGTCCTCAGGGGGCAATGAGCAGTTCTTC. It specifies CASRSSGGNEQFF.